These 30 T cell receptor beta chains share one sample of origin, sequenced in a study of cytomegalovirus exposure and HLA in healthy donors. The PCR employed 60 Vbeta primers together with 13 Jbeta primers. Using immunoSEQ multiplex PCR, the repertoire was profiled, and TCRdb retains in-frame clones only, with some absent. The repertoire holds roughly 140,000 clones, around 83% seen once, with about 3.8% in the top ten. Sequencing was done on a sample of PBMCs. The receptors originated from a man aged 35 to 55 in good health and CMV-seropositive.

The chain links TRBV19 to TRBJ2-4; TRBD2 matches at 12 bases. CDR1 LNHDA and CDR2 SQIVND come from the germline V gene (reference sequence). The CDR3 is 20 amino acids. After removal of 0 bases from V and 1 base from J, the junction contained 10 bases not matched to a gene. CDR3 in DNA: TGTGCCAGTAGTATAGATCTTGGACTAGCGGGAAGGCTGGCCAAAAACATTCAGTACTTC. Protein: CASSIDLGLAGRLAKNIQYF.

The chain is built from TRBV5-5 and TRBJ1-1, with unresolved D. V was trimmed by 1 base and J by 4 bases, leaving 8 bases between them. The CDR3 loop spans 13 amino acids. Germline CDR1 reads SGHKS; CDR2 reads YYEKEE (reference sequence). In DNA, the CDR3 is TGTGCCAGCAGCTTGTCAAGAGGCACTGAAGCTTTCTTT. Translating it yields CASSLSRGTEAFF.

The chain is built from TRBV4-1 and TRBJ2-7, with TRBD1 identical over 7 bases. CDR3 size: 16 residues. J was trimmed by 1 base and V by 0 bases; bases with no gene match: 6. CDR1 MGHRA and CDR2 YSYEKL come from the germline V gene. This CDR3 reads CASSQETGSISYEQYF. CDR3 in DNA: TGCGCCAGCAGCCAAGAGACAGGGTCTATTTCCTACGAGCAGTACTTC.

The chain has TRBV10-3 and TRBJ2-5; 10 bases are shared with TRBD2. Germline CDR1 and CDR2: ENHRY and SYGVKD. The CDR3 runs to 18 residues. V shed 0 bases and J 0 bases; nucleotides not matched to a gene: 7. The CDR3: CAISESRGLADYQETQYF. The CDR3 nucleotides read TGTGCCATCAGTGAGTCTAGAGGACTAGCGGACTACCAAGAGACCCAGTACTTC.

The V call is TRBV7-2, the J call TRBJ2-7; 11 bases line up with TRBD2. The CDR3 consists of 14 residues. V lost 4 bases and J lost 3; bases outside the gene matches: 2. Germline CDR1 is SGHTA and CDR2 is FQGNSA. The CDR3 spells CASSYSGRGYEQYF. The DNA of the CDR3 is TGTGCCAGCAGCTATAGCGGGAGGGGCTACGAGCAGTACTTC.

In its sample, this clone was seen once. The CDR3 region has the DNA TGTGCCAGCAGCTTGATTAGCTCTGGAAACACCATATATTTT. Protein sequence: CASSLISSGNTIYF. The chain combines TRBV7-9 with TRBJ1-3; no definite D call. There are 14 residues in the CDR3. Deletions cut 3 bases from V and 0 bases from J, with 6 bases between. Looked up from germline, CDR1 is SEHNR and CDR2 is FQNEAQ (reference sequence).

The chain is built from TRBV9 and TRBJ2-2; D unresolved. The V end was cut by 0 bases, the J end by 12 bases, with 9 bases between. The CDR3 loop spans 12 amino acids. Germline values: CDR1 SGDLS, CDR2 YYNGEE. The DNA of the CDR3 is TGTGCCAGCAGCGTAGGAACATGCCAGCTGTTTTTT. Translation gives CASSVGTCQLFF.

The V and J genes are TRBV5-1 and TRBJ2-7, with 9 positions matching TRBD1. This CDR3 is built from 16 residues. V trimming: 0 bases; J trimming: 5 bases; junction bases outside the gene matches: 9. Germline loops: CDR1 SGHRS, CDR2 YFSETQ. CDR3 amino acids: CASSLAGTGRVHEQYF. The CDR3 coding sequence is TGCGCCAGCAGCTTGGCCGGGACAGGGAGAGTTCACGAGCAGTACTTC.

A note on this clone: Other DNA sequences in the same sample also yield this CDR3. The V call is TRBV5-1, the J call TRBJ2-2; D is unresolved. V gave up 0 bases and J gave up 1 base, with 4 bases separating them. This CDR3 region has 14 residues. Germline CDR1 SGHRS, CDR2 YFSETQ. The CDR3 bases are TGCGCCAGCAGCTTGGGTCAGAACACCGGGGAGCTGTTTTTT. Amino acid sequence: CASSLGQNTGELFF.

In its sample, this clone was seen a few times. V and J are TRBV4-2 and TRBJ1-1; 7 bases line up with TRBD1. The CDR3 covers 15 residues. The V gene's germline CDR1 is LGHNA and CDR2 YNFKEQ. V dropped 1 base and J dropped 1; count of bases not matched to a gene: 3. The CDR3 nucleotides are TGTGCCAGCAGCCAAGTTGGGACAGCGAACACTGAAGCTTTCTTT. Its translation is CASSQVGTANTEAFF.

The chain carries TRBV19 and TRBJ2-7; TRBD2 aligns across 7 bases. Germline values: CDR1 LNHDA, CDR2 SQIVND (reference sequence). V lost 9 bases and J lost 0; bases outside the gene matches: 8. This CDR3 has 14 residues. CDR3 loop: CASNQRDTSYEQYF. The CDR3 DNA reads TGTGCCAGCAACCAGCGGGATACCTCCTACGAGCAGTACTTC. Supplemented by reference TRBV19 and TRBJ2-7, the full variable domain reads DGGITQSPKYLFRKEGQNVTLSCEQNLNHDAMYWYRQDPGQGLRLIYYSQIVNDFQKGDIAEGYSVSREKKESFPLTVTSAQKNPTAFYLCASNQRDTSYEQYFGPGTRLTVT.

The V gene is TRBV6-5, the J gene TRBJ1-2; 7 nucleotides agree with TRBD1. The J segment lost 2 bases and the V segment lost 4 bases, leaving 7 bases of the junction unmatched. CDR3 size: 15 residues. The V gene's germline CDR1 is MNHEY and CDR2 SVGAGI. The CDR3 loop is CASSSPGQRNYGYTF. CDR3 in DNA: TGTGCCAGCAGTTCTCCGGGACAGAGAAACTATGGCTACACCTTC.

This chain's CDR3 is CASSEGQQETQYF. The DNA for the CDR3 is TGTGCCAGCAGCGAGGGACAGCAAGAGACCCAGTACTTC. The chain joins TRBV9 to TRBJ2-5, with TRBD1 identical over 7 bases. The CDR3 covers 13 residues. The ends lost 3 bases at V and 2 bases at J; junction bases unmatched: 1. Germline V gene data show CDR1 as SGDLS and CDR2 as YYNGEE.

This clone was counted between two and nine times. The chain employs TRBV2 and TRBJ2-5, with D possibly being TRBD1 (6 bases). V lost 6 bases and J 9 bases, leaving 20 bases between the germline ends. Germline CDR1 and CDR2: SNHLY and FYNNEI. The CDR3 has 14 amino acids. The CDR3 loop reads CASRKTQGTGAQYF. The CDR3 region has the DNA TGTGCCAGCAGGAAAACACAGGGAACTGGCGCCCAGTACTTC.

V gene TRBV6-1 combines with J gene TRBJ2-7, with a tentative D call TRBD2 (5 bases). Germline loops: CDR1 MNHNS, CDR2 SASEGT. V was cut by 5 bases and J by 1 base, with 12 bases left in between. The CDR3 covers 14 residues. CDR3 loop: CASSSGGYSYEQYF. DNA of the CDR3: TGTGCCAGCAGTAGCGGAGGTTATTCCTACGAGCAGTACTTC.

This clone was seen only once. The J gene is TRBJ1-4, the V gene TRBV5-1; D is possibly TRBD1 (6 bases). Trimming pared 2 bases from V and 3 bases from J, leaving 11 bases between. Germline V CDR1 and CDR2: SGHRS, YFSETQ. CDR3 length: 15 amino acids. CDR3 nucleotide sequence: TGCGCCAGCAGCTTTGGTGGGGGCTCTAATGAAAAACTGTTTTTT. Translating gives CASSFGGGSNEKLFF.

This clone was seen only a few times. The chain has TRBV6-5 and TRBJ2-5; no definite D call. Trimming took off 2 bases at V and 5 bases at J, with 3 bases between the two ends. The CDR3 spans 11 residues. Germline CDR1 is MNHEY and CDR2 is SVGAGI. In nucleotides, the CDR3 is TGTGCCAGCAGTTACGAGGAGACCCAGTACTTC. It encodes CASSYEETQYF.

The DNA of the CDR3 is TGTGCCAGCCGACGGGGTAGACGGGCAGGGGAGTATCCTAATGAAAAACTGTTTTTT. Translated, it gives CASRRGRRAGEYPNEKLFF. The chain couples TRBV27 to TRBJ1-4, with D perhaps matching TRBD1 (6 bases). Deletions cut 8 bases from V and 3 bases from J, with 28 bases between. This CDR3 contains 19 residues. CDR1 is MNHEY and CDR2 is SMNVEV in the germline V gene (reference sequence).

The chain links TRBV7-7 to TRBJ2-5, with 9 nucleotides matching TRBD2. V lost 3 bases to trimming and J lost 4 bases; unmatched junction nucleotides: 3. CDR1 and CDR2 (germline): SSHAT, FNYEAQ (reference sequence). This CDR3 has 14 residues. In nucleotides, the CDR3 is TGTGCCAGCAGCTTGGAAGCGGGGGGAGAGACCCAGTACTTC. Translating it yields CASSLEAGGETQYF.

The chain combines TRBV29-1 with TRBJ2-7; possibly TRBD1 for D (6 bases). The CDR3 contains 13 residues. Germline V lookup: CDR1 SQVTM, CDR2 ANQGSEA. The V and J ends lost 7 bases and 2 bases respectively, with 15 bases between them. The chain's CDR3 is CSGRKGQPYEQYF. CDR3 DNA sequence: TGCAGCGGCCGAAAAGGACAGCCCTACGAGCAGTACTTC.

The chain recombines TRBV11-2 with TRBJ2-3; 9 nucleotides line up with TRBD1. The ends lost 5 bases at V and 2 bases at J; junction bases unmatched: 11. CDR1 and CDR2 (germline): SGHAT, FQNNGV. This CDR3 is built from 17 residues. The CDR3 spells CASSLPRGTGNTDTQYF. DNA for the CDR3: TGTGCCAGCAGCCTCCCCCGGGGGACAGGGAACACAGATACGCAGTATTTT.

V and J are TRBV6-1 and TRBJ1-1; D ambiguous. This CDR3 region has 13 residues. V shed 7 bases and J shed 1 base, with 10 bases lying between them. The germline V gene has CDR1 MNHNS and CDR2 SASEGT. CDR3 bases: TGTGCCAGCACGGGAGGTTGGAACACTGAAGCTTTCTTT. It yields the protein CASTGGWNTEAFF.

This chain connects TRBV4-2 to TRBJ2-7; 8 bases line up with TRBD1. V lost 1 base and J lost 2; bases outside the gene matches: 7. Germline V gene data show CDR1 as LGHNA and CDR2 as YNFKEQ. The CDR3 is 16 amino acids. The CDR3 DNA follows: TGTGCCAGCAGCCAAGGAATAGTACAGGGGGCCTACGAGCAGTACTTC. Protein sequence: CASSQGIVQGAYEQYF.

The rearrangement joins TRBV27 to TRBJ1-5; 8 bases are a match to TRBD1. CDR1 is MNHEY, CDR2 SMNVEV, per germline (reference sequence). The CDR3 has 16 amino acids. J lost 2 bases, V lost 6 bases, and 9 bases had no gene match. The CDR3, as DNA: TGTGCCAGCAGCCCCGGGACAGGATGGGGCAATCAGCCCCAGCATTTT. This translates into CASSPGTGWGNQPQHF.

The genes are TRBV27 and TRBJ2-7, with 9 positions matching TRBD1. V was pared by 5 bases and J by 3 bases, with 5 bases of the junction left unmatched. This CDR3 spans 14 amino acids. Germline V lookup: CDR1 MNHEY, CDR2 SMNVEV (reference sequence). CDR3 sequence: CASSLVGQGYEQYF. The CDR3 coding sequence is TGTGCCAGCAGTCTCGTGGGACAGGGCTACGAGCAGTACTTC.

The table lists this clone with a count of one. The V call is TRBV29-1, the J call TRBJ2-5, with TRBD2 matching 11 bases. This CDR3 is built from 16 residues. The ends lost 0 bases at V and 4 bases at J; junction bases unmatched: 7. Germline lookup yields CDR1 SQVTM and CDR2 ANQGSEA. The CDR3 is CSVEDQGLAGGETQYF. Here the CDR3 DNA reads TGCAGCGTTGAAGATCAAGGGCTAGCGGGGGGAGAGACCCAGTACTTC.

This chain uses TRBV18 with TRBJ1-5, with 7 bases that match TRBD1. Germline trimming cut 5 bases from V and 3 bases from J; bases unmatched to any gene: 4. Germline-derived CDR1 and CDR2 are KGHSH and LQKENI. The CDR3 is 14 amino acids. The CDR3 region is CASSDRETNQPQHF. DNA for the CDR3: TGTGCCAGCTCAGACAGGGAAACCAATCAGCCCCAGCATTTT.

The CDR3 bases are TGTGCCTGGAGTGTCCCGGTCGGGTATGGCTACACCTTC. It is translated as CAWSVPVGYGYTF. V gene TRBV30 combines with J gene TRBJ1-2; D ambiguous. V lost 0 bases and J 5 bases, leaving 10 bases between the germline ends. The CDR3 has 13 residues. Germline CDR1 reads GTSNPN; CDR2 reads SVGIG (reference sequence).

The chain couples TRBV5-1 to TRBJ1-4; TRBD1 is a possible D gene (5 bases). This CDR3 contains 13 residues. CDR1 is SGHRS, CDR2 YFSETQ, per germline. Trimming took 6 bases from V and 3 from J, leaving 9 bases between them. The CDR3 DNA sequence: TGCGCCAGCAATACAGGACCTAATGAAAAACTGTTTTTT. Translating it yields CASNTGPNEKLFF.

This clone showed up just a few times. This chain joins TRBV14 and TRBJ2-7; 10 bases agree with TRBD2. Looked up from germline, CDR1 is SGHDN and CDR2 is FVKESK. The CDR3 contains 17 residues. V dropped 1 base and J dropped 0; count of bases not matched to a gene: 6. For the CDR3, the DNA is TGTGCCAGCAGCCAAGCTTGGCTAGCGGGAGTCTCCTACGAGCAGTACTTC. Translating gives CASSQAWLAGVSYEQYF.